This T cell receptor (beta chain) is drawn from a study of PD-L1 blockade in urothelial cancer. Overall study context: Of about 30 patients, around 25 were males with bladder-origin urothelial cancer.

The CDR3 loop spans 16 amino acids. Germline V gene lookup returns CDR1 SNHLY and CDR2 FYNNEI. With 6 bases clipped from V and 2 bases from J, the junction kept 8 bases outside the gene matches. The time point: pretreatment peripheral blood. Patients had locally advanced or metastatic urothelial carcinoma. Sequencing used immunoSEQ multiplex PCR; TCRdb keeps in-frame clones, though not all of them. The sample has approximately 41,000 clones; around four fifths are singletons. The receptor was isolated from an older man with urothelial cancer. Sequences were derived from PBMCs, sampled around atezolizumab (anti-PD-L1) treatment. This sequence joins TRBV2 and TRBJ1-4; TRBD1 agrees at 8 bases. The CDR3 DNA is TGTGCCAGCAGGTCCGACAGGGGATCGACTAATGAAAAACTGTTTTTT. Protein: CASRSDRGSTNEKLFF. Variable domain in full (rest from reference TRBV2 and TRBJ1-4): EPEVTQTPSHQVTQMGQEVILRCVPISNHLYFYWYRQILGQKVEFLVSFYNNEISEKSEIFDDQFSVERPDGSNFTLKIRSTKLEDSAMYFCASRSDRGSTNEKLFFGSGTQLSVL.